This TCR beta chain was recorded in a study of T-cell memory formation after mild COVID-19. The V gene's germline CDR1 is LGHNA and CDR2 YSLEER. Trimming removed 0 bases at V and 6 bases at J, with 12 bases between. The CDR3 consists of 15 residues. Using its own MiXCR run on the 5' RACE reads, TCRdb lists one record per CDR3 protein. The sample shows 180,000 or so distinct CDR3 sequences, around a tenth of them seen only once. The chain carries TRBV4-3 and TRBJ1-5; the D is unclear. Sequencing used PBMCs or a T cell subset sorted from them (not recorded which). The sequence came from a man younger than 30 who had mild COVID-19 (a few samples of this study predate the infection). Cell type and time point are not known. The CDR3 DNA follows: TGCGCCAGCAGCCAAGACCCCTTTGCAGGTCAGCCCCAGCATTTT. Protein: CASSQDPFAGQPQHF.